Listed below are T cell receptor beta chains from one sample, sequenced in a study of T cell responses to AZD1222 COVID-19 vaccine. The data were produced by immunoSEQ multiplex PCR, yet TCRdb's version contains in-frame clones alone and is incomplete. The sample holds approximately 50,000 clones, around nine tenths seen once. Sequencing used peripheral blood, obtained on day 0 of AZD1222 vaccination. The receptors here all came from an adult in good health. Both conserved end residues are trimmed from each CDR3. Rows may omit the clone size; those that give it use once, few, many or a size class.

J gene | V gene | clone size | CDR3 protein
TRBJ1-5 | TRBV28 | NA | ASSRDDRGGQPQH
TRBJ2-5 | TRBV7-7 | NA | ASSLLTGAQETQY
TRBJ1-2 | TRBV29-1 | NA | SVDQQGPGNGYT
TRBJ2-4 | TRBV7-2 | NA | ASSLEPGSSLAKNIQY
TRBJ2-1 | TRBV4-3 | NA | ASSSRTGYEQF
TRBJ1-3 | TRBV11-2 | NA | ASSYGQGLSGNTIY
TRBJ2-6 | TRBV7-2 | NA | ASSWGTLANVLT
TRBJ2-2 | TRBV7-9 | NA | ASSLGDYPNTGELF
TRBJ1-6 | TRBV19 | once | ASSNLLRESPLH
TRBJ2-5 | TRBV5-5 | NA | ASSPTGQVQETQY
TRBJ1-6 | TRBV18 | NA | ASSRGGRVRNSPLH
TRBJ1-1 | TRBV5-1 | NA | ASSLGVMNTEAF
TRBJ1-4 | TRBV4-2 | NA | ASSQAGNPNEKLF
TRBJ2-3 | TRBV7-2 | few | ASSLRGGTDTQY
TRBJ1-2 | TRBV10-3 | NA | AISEELIGYT
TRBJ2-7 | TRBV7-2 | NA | ASSRALAGAAYEQY
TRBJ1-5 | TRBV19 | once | ASSMVGDQPQH
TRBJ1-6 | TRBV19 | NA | ASTTAGTGNSPLH
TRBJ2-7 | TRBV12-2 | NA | ASRLASGNYEQY
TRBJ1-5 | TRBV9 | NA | ASSVGTGDGQPQH
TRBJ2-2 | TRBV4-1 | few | ASSQGLPGTNTGELF
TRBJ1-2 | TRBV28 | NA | ASSPDLNYGYT
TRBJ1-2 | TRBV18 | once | ASSPLRDGYT
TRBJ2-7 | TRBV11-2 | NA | ASSLGGQGVSYEQY
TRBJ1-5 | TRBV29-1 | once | SASRQPNQPQH
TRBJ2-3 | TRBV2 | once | ASSLLAGPASTDTQY
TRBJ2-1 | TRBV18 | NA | ASSPRREGLSEQF
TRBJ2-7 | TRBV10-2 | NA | ASSPNKGARLGEQY
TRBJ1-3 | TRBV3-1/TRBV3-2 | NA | ASSQDLTGNTIY
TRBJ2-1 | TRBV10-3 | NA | AISSGSSYNEQF
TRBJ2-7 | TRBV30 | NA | AWSVRGAYEQY
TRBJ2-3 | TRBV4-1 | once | ASSQSTSGRVNTQY
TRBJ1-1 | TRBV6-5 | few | ASSYSRTGGPEAF
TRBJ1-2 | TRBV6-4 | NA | ASSATGTGAGGYT
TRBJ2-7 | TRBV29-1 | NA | SVEDRDAGRHHEQY
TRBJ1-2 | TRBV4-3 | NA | ASSQEPGAIREGGYT
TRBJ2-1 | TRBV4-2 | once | ASSQGSYSGNEQF
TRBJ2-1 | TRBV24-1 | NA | ATSDFRAESYNEQF
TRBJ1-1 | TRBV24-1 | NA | ATSRGGATEAF